One and the same sample provided the 29 T cell receptor beta chains below, sequenced in a study of blood T cell repertoires in COVID-19. Produced via immunoSEQ multiplex PCR; TCRdb's table is partial and in-frame only. Seen here are about 260,000 clones, around 87% observed once, and the top ten hold about 3.5%. Sequenced sample: peripheral blood. These receptors were taken from a young man with active or convalescent COVID-19.

This clone was counted once. This chain joins TRBV7-6 and TRBJ1-2; a possible D gene is TRBD1 (5 bases). This CDR3 comprises 14 residues. Germline values: CDR1 SGHVS, CDR2 FNYEAQ. Trimming removed 5 bases from V and 5 bases from J, with 15 bases in between. In nucleotides, the CDR3 is TGTGCCAGCAGCGCCGAGGCAGGGCCGTATGGCTACACCTTC. Amino acids: CASSAEAGPYGYTF.

The chain carries TRBV3-1 (or the pseudogene TRBV3-2) and TRBJ2-7; possible D gene TRBD1, 5 bases. V dropped 6 bases and J dropped 1 base, with 16 bases sitting between them. The CDR3 consists of 15 residues. The germline V gene has CDR1 LGHDT and CDR2 YNNKEL (reference sequence). CDR3 amino acids: CASSPPIGASYEQYF. CDR3 coding DNA: TGTGCCAGCAGTCCTCCTATTGGGGCGTCCTACGAGCAGTACTTC.

The rearrangement links TRBV15 to TRBJ2-1; the match to TRBD2 covers 8 bases. Germline V gives CDR1 LNHNV, CDR2 YYDKDF (reference sequence). V trimming: 1 base; J trimming: 5 bases; junction bases outside the gene matches: 7. CDR3 length: 16 amino acids. The CDR3 nucleotides are TGTGCCACCAGCAGAGCCCAACTAGCGGTCCACAATGAGCAGTTCTTC. Translating gives CATSRAQLAVHNEQFF.

The chain has TRBV19 and TRBJ1-2; D unclear. Germline V gives CDR1 LNHDA, CDR2 SQIVND (reference sequence). The CDR3 contains 15 residues. Trimming pared 3 bases from V and 7 bases from J, leaving 18 bases between. For the CDR3, the DNA is TGTGCCAGTAGTATCGCCTTTGCTGGGAGTGGTGGCTACACCTTC. It yields the protein CASSIAFAGSGGYTF.

The chain is built from TRBV6-5 and TRBJ2-7; weak D call: TRBD1 (5 bases). Germline V gene data show CDR1 as MNHEY and CDR2 as SVGAGI. This CDR3 spans 12 amino acids. V lost 7 bases, J lost 0 bases, and 7 bases lay in between. The CDR3 reads CASIGASYEQYF. The CDR3 DNA reads TGTGCCAGCATAGGGGCCTCCTACGAGCAGTACTTC.

This chain joins TRBV19 and TRBJ2-2; D possibly corresponds to TRBD1 (5 bases). This CDR3 has 13 residues. The V and J ends lost 4 bases and 8 bases respectively, with 11 bases between them. Looked up from germline, CDR1 is LNHDA and CDR2 is SQIVND (reference sequence). In DNA form, the CDR3 reads TGTGCCAGTAGTACCCTGGGGCTTGGGGAGCTGTTTTTT. It encodes CASSTLGLGELFF.

The chain joins TRBV5-4 to TRBJ2-1; 7 nucleotides line up with TRBD2. V dropped 7 bases and J dropped 8; count of bases not matched to a gene: 12. This CDR3 region has 14 residues. CDR1 SGHNT and CDR2 YYREEE come from the germline V gene (reference sequence). DNA for the CDR3: TGTGCCAGCTCCCTACAGACTAGCAGCCATGAGCAGTTCTTC. This gives the protein CASSLQTSSHEQFF.

The chain employs TRBV10-3 and TRBJ1-2; D uncertain. V lost 10 bases, J lost 2 bases, and 17 bases lay in between. This CDR3 has 14 amino acids. Germline V gene sequence: CDR1 ENHRY, CDR2 SYGVKD. Written as DNA, the CDR3 is TGTGCCACCGGCAACGAGGGCGGAAACTATGGCTACACCTTC. Its protein product is CATGNEGGNYGYTF.

This sequence joins TRBV24-1 and TRBJ2-5, with 7 bases matching TRBD1. V lost 2 bases and J lost 1; bases outside the gene matches: 3. CDR1 and CDR2 (germline): KGHDR, SFDVKD. CDR3 length equals 15 residues. For the CDR3, the DNA is TGTGCCACCAGTGATTCCTGGACAGGCCAAGAGACCCAGTACTTC. The encoded protein is CATSDSWTGQETQYF.

The chain carries TRBV11-2 and TRBJ1-3; no reliable D call. CDR3 size: 13 residues. Germline V CDR1 and CDR2: SGHAT, FQNNGV. V was trimmed by 1 base and J by 4 bases, leaving 5 bases between them. CDR3 nucleotide sequence: TGTGCCAGCAGCTTAGCGAGGGGAAACACCATATATTTT. It translates to CASSLARGNTIYF.

This sequence joins TRBV3-1 (or the pseudogene TRBV3-2) and TRBJ2-1, with TRBD2 as a possible D gene (5 bases). Germline CDR1 LGHDT, CDR2 YNNKEL (reference sequence). CDR3 length: 17 residues. Trimming took 0 bases from V and 4 from J, leaving 16 bases between them. The CDR3 reads CASSQEAALAVYNEQFF. The CDR3 nucleotides read TGTGCCAGCAGCCAAGAGGCAGCGCTAGCAGTATACAATGAGCAGTTCTTC.

This rearrangement joins TRBV4-1 to TRBJ2-7; 12 bases align to TRBD2. This CDR3 has 19 residues. V lost 0 bases and J lost 6; bases outside the gene matches: 15. Germline loops: CDR1 MGHRA, CDR2 YSYEKL. The CDR3 sequence is CASSQEGRLAGGPVGEQYF. CDR3 sequence (DNA): TGCGCCAGCAGCCAAGAGGGTAGGCTAGCGGGAGGGCCGGTAGGCGAGCAGTACTTC.

The chain recombines TRBV9 with TRBJ2-3; D is unclear. Germline lookup yields CDR1 SGDLS and CDR2 YYNGEE. The V and J ends lost 4 bases and 4 bases respectively, with 7 bases between them. The length of the CDR3 is 12 residues. The chain's CDR3 is CASSRLSDTQYF. CDR3 nucleotides: TGTGCCAGCAGCAGACTGTCAGATACGCAGTATTTT.

In its sample, this clone was seen once. The chain couples TRBV5-4 to TRBJ2-3, with D tentatively TRBD1 (7 bases). Germline V CDR1 and CDR2: SGHNT, YYREEE (reference sequence). The length of the CDR3 is 16 residues. Trimming pared 3 bases from V and 0 bases from J, leaving 14 bases between. DNA of the CDR3: TGTGCCAGCAGCTCACCGACAGGGACTAGCACAGATACGCAGTATTTT. Its protein is CASSSPTGTSTDTQYF. Drawing the rest from reference TRBV5-4 and TRBJ2-3, the complete variable domain is ETGVTQSPTHLIKTRGQQVTLRCSSQSGHNTVSWYQQALGQGPQFIFQYYREEENGRGNFPPRFSGLQFPNYSSELNVNALELDDSALYLCASSSPTGTSTDTQYFGPGTRLTVL.

The gene calls are TRBV3-1 (or the pseudogene TRBV3-2) and TRBJ1-6; D gene ambiguous. Germline values: CDR1 LGHDT, CDR2 YNNKEL (reference sequence). The CDR3 extends over 15 amino acids. V was shortened by 0 bases and J by 7 bases, with 10 bases between the two germline ends. CDR3 protein: CASSQEYGGNSPLHF. The CDR3 nucleotides read TGTGCCAGCAGCCAAGAGTATGGAGGGAATTCACCCCTCCACTTT.

The rearrangement links TRBV7-9 to TRBJ1-5, with no clear D. Germline V gene sequence: CDR1 SEHNR, CDR2 FQNEAQ (reference sequence). CDR3 length: 14 amino acids. Trimming took off 1 base at V and 5 bases at J, with 9 bases between the two ends. CDR3 residues: CASSLESGDQPQHF. In DNA, the CDR3 is TGTGCCAGCAGCTTAGAGTCCGGGGATCAGCCCCAGCATTTT.

V gene TRBV9 combines with J gene TRBJ2-1; 7 bases line up with TRBD2. The CDR3 runs to 17 residues. CDR1 SGDLS and CDR2 YYNGEE come from the germline V gene. V lost 4 bases, J lost 4 bases, and 14 bases stayed unmatched. The CDR3 nucleotides are TGTGCCAGCAGCCTTCTACTGACTAGCACACAGTACAATGAGCAGTTCTTC. Translated, it gives CASSLLLTSTQYNEQFF.

The chain couples TRBV20-1 to TRBJ2-1; D uncertain. V gave up 5 bases and J gave up 9 bases, with 11 bases separating them. The germline V gene encodes CDR1 DFQATT and CDR2 SNEGSKA (reference sequence). This CDR3 is built from 11 residues. In DNA, the CDR3 is TGCAGTGCTCTGAGTTCGGGTGAGCAGTTCTTC. Amino acids: CSALSSGEQFF.

This clone appeared a single time. The chain links TRBV24-1 to TRBJ1-5, with D possibly TRBD1 on 6 matching bases. The germline V gene has CDR1 KGHDR and CDR2 SFDVKD. The V end was cut by 7 bases, the J end by 4 bases, with 10 bases between. CDR3 length equals 13 residues. The CDR3 here is CATRTGLNQPQHF. The CDR3 DNA reads as TGTGCCACCAGGACAGGTTTAAATCAGCCCCAGCATTTT.

This chain uses TRBV6-5 with TRBJ1-1; no clear D gene. The CDR3 loop spans 14 amino acids. Trimming cost V 6 bases and J 2 bases, with 13 bases left between them. Looked up from germline, CDR1 is MNHEY and CDR2 is SVGAGI. CDR3 DNA sequence: TGTGCCAGCAGCCATTCGCCGGGTAACACTGAAGCTTTCTTT. Amino acid sequence: CASSHSPGNTEAFF.

This chain links TRBV6-5 with TRBJ1-1, with D possibly being TRBD1 (5 bases). Trimming removed 2 bases from V and 6 bases from J, with 10 bases in between. The CDR3 length is 13 residues. Germline-derived CDR1 and CDR2 are MNHEY and SVGAGI. This chain's CDR3 is CASSYKGLAEAFF. DNA for the CDR3: TGTGCCAGCAGTTACAAGGGGTTGGCTGAAGCTTTCTTT.

CDR3 DNA: TGTGCCAGCAGCTCTAGCGGGAGGGCTTCCTACAATGAGCAGTTCTTC. This sequence encodes CASSSSGRASYNEQFF. J is TRBJ2-1 and V is TRBV9, with TRBD2 matching 12 bases. The CDR3 spans 16 residues. J was trimmed by 1 base and V by 4 bases; bases with no gene match: 3. CDR1 is SGDLS, CDR2 YYNGEE, per germline.

The V gene is TRBV7-8, the J gene TRBJ2-5, with a weak D call TRBD2 (5 bases). V lost 7 bases and J 3 bases, leaving 18 bases between the germline ends. This CDR3 spans 15 amino acids. Germline V lookup: CDR1 SGHVS, CDR2 FQNEAQ. The CDR3 sequence is CASTRREPPKETQYF. In DNA, the CDR3 is TGTGCCAGCACACGTCGGGAACCTCCAAAAGAGACCCAGTACTTC.

The genes are TRBV6-2 or TRBV6-3 and TRBJ2-2; the D is unclear. V lost 2 bases to trimming and J lost 3 bases, with 4 bases between them. The length of the CDR3 is 13 residues. Looked up from germline, CDR1 is MNHEY and CDR2 is SVGEGT. DNA for the CDR3: TGTGCCAGCAGTTACGAGGACACCGGGGAGCTGTTTTTT. Residues: CASSYEDTGELFF.

This clone was seen a handful of times. V is TRBV4-1 and J is TRBJ2-3, with 8 bases lining up with TRBD2. The CDR3 is 17 residues long. Per germline, CDR1 MGHRA and CDR2 YSYEKL. Losses at the gene ends were 4 bases for V and 4 bases for J; bases not matched to a gene: 13. In DNA form, the CDR3 reads TGCGCCAGCAGCCCGCCACCTCTATCGGGGGGGCCAGATACGCAGTATTTT. Protein product: CASSPPPLSGGPDTQYF.

CDR3 DNA sequence: TGTGCCAGAGATTTCGAACCCCAACGGAAAAGGAGCTCCTACGAGCAGTACTTC. It translates to CARDFEPQRKRSSYEQYF. This rearrangement joins TRBV19 to TRBJ2-7; D call uncertain. Germline assignment: CDR1 LNHDA and CDR2 SQIVND (reference sequence). The ends were cut back, 9 bases at V and 0 bases at J, with 27 bases in the middle. This CDR3 region has 18 residues.

The J gene is TRBJ2-1, the V gene TRBV21-1; no check of the table's D call, TRBD2, against the DNA was made. TRBV21-1 is listed as a pseudogene. This CDR3 spans 10 amino acids. The CDR3 spells CASVSAEQFF. Written as DNA, the CDR3 is TGTGCCAGCGTTAGTGCTGAGCAGTTCTTC.

The rearrangement joins TRBV9 to TRBJ2-1, with 8 bases that match TRBD2. This CDR3 spans 16 amino acids. CDR1 is SGDLS and CDR2 is YYNGEE in the germline V gene. The V and J ends lost 0 bases and 9 bases, in that order; junction bases with no gene match: 11. The CDR3, as DNA: TGTGCCAGCAGCGTAGGGGTCTTAGCGGGGTATGCTGAGCAGTTCTTC. The encoded protein is CASSVGVLAGYAEQFF.

The chain couples TRBV2 to TRBJ2-1; TRBD2 matches 11 bases. The germline V gene has CDR1 SNHLY and CDR2 FYNNEI. Losses at the gene ends were 4 bases for V and 5 bases for J; bases not matched to a gene: 7. This CDR3 is built from 16 residues. The CDR3: CASSATGTSGDNEQFF. Written as DNA, the CDR3 is TGTGCCAGCAGTGCCACCGGGACTAGCGGAGACAATGAGCAGTTCTTC.